This TCR beta chain is drawn from a study of blood T cell repertoires in COVID-19. Study-level background: Acute and convalescent COVID-19 specimens originated in the United States, Italy and Spain. Sources were T cells, B-cell-depleted T cells, or PBMCs; the material itself was cDNA or gDNA.

Original processing methods: Amplification of reference gene primers provided the estimated nucleated cell counts. Some clones are missing from TCRdb's copy, which holds only in-frame ones; the method was immunoSEQ multiplex PCR. The V and J calls and clone size were taken over from that table, and D and trimming were inferred from the DNA. Of 270,000 or so clones listed, roughly 85% are singletons. Trimming removed 2 bases at V and 6 bases at J, with 10 bases between. The germline gives CDR1 ENHRY, CDR2 SYGVKD. This CDR3 contains 14 residues. The sample was peripheral blood. The source of this sequence is a woman between 18 and 30 years old with acute or convalescent COVID-19. The genes are TRBV10-3 and TRBJ2-2; D perhaps matches TRBD2 (6 bases). The DNA for the CDR3 is TGTGCCATCAGTGAGCGGGAGAGTGCCGGGGAGCTGTTTTTT. Amino acids: CAISERESAGELFF.